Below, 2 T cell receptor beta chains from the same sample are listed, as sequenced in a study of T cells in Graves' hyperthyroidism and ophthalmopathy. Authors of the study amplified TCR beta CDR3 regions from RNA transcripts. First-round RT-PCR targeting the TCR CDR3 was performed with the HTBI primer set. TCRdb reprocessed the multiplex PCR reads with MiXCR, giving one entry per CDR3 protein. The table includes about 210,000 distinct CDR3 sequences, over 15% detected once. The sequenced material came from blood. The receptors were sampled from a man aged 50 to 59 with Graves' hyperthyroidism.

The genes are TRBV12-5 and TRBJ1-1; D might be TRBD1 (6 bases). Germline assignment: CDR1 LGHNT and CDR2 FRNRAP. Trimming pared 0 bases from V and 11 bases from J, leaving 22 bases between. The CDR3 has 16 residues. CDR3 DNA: TGTGCTAGTGGTTTGGTGACCGCGGGGGGGGCCCCTCGTGCTTTCTTT. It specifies CASGLVTAGGAPRAFF.

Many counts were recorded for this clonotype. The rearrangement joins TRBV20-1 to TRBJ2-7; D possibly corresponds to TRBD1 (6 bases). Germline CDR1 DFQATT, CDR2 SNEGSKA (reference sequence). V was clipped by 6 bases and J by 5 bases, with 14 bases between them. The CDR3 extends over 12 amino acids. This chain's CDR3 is CSAHMDSNEQYF. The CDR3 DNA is TGCAGTGCACATATGGACAGCAACGAGCAGTACTTC.